This TCR beta chain emerged from a study of T-cell reconstitution after alpha-beta-depleted transplantation in children. Unique molecular identifiers tagged the TCRbeta library. TCRdb passed the PCR reads through MiXCR, listing each CDR3 protein once. Of 500,000 to 750,000 distinct CDR3 sequences listed, 25% to 30% are singletons. The origin of this receptor is a boy under two years old with Wiskott-Aldrich syndrome, due to receive a stem cell transplant. The sequencing here drew on PBMCs, taken before TCRalphabeta/CD19-depleted stem cell transplant.

DNA of the CDR3: TGTGCCAGCAGCCCGACGCTAGCGGGAGTTAAAAACATTCAGTACTTC. Translation gives CASSPTLAGVKNIQYF. The V call is TRBV7-9, the J call TRBJ2-4, with 10 bases fitting TRBD2. The J segment lost 4 bases and the V segment lost 5 bases, leaving 8 bases of the junction unmatched. CDR3 length equals 16 residues. From germline, CDR1 is SEHNR and CDR2 FQNEAQ (reference sequence).